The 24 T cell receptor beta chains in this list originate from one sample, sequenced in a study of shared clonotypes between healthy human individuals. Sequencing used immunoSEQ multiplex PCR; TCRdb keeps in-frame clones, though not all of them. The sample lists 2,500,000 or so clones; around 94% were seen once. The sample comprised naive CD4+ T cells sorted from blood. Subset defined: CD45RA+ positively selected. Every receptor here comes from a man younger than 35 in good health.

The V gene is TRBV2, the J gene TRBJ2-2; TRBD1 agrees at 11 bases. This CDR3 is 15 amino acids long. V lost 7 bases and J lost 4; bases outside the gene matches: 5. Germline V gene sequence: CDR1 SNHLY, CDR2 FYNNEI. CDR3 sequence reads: CASMDRGHGTGELFF. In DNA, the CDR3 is TGTGCCAGCATGGACAGGGGGCACGGCACCGGGGAGCTGTTTTTT. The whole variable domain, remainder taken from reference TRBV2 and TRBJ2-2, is EPEVTQTPSHQVTQMGQEVILRCVPISNHLYFYWYRQILGQKVEFLVSFYNNEISEKSEIFDDQFSVERPDGSNFTLKIRSTKLEDSAMYFCASMDRGHGTGELFFGEGSRLTVL.

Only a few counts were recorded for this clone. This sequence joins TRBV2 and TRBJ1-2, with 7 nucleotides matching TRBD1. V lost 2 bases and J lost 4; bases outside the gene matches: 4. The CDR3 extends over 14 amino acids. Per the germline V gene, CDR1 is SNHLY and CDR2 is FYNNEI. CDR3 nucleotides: TGTGCCAGCAGTGAACAGACAGGGTCCTATGGCTACACCTTC. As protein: CASSEQTGSYGYTF.

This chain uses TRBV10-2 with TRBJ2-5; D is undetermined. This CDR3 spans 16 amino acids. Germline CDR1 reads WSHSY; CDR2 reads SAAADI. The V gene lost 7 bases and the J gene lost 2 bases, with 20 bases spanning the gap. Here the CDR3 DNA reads TGCGCCAGCAAACAAGGCGCAGGCCACAGACAAGAGACCCAGTACTTC. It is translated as CASKQGAGHRQETQYF.

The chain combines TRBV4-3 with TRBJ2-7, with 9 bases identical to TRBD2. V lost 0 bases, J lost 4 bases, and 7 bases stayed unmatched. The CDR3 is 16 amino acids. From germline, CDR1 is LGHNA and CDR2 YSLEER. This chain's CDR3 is CASSQDRLAGPYEQYF. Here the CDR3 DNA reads TGCGCCAGCAGCCAAGATAGGCTAGCGGGACCATACGAGCAGTACTTC.

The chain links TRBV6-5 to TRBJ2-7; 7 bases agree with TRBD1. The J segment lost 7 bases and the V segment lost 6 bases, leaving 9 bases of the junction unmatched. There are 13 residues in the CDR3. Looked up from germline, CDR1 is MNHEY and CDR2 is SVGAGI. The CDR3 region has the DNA TGTGCCAGCAGGTATAGGGGGCAGGGGGAGCAGTACTTC. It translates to CASRYRGQGEQYF.

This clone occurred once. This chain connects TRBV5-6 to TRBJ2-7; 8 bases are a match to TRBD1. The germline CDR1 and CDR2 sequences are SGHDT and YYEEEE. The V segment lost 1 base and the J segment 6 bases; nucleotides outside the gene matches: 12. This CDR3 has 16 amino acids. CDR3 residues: CASSLPGARGRGEQYF. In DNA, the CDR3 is TGTGCCAGCAGCTTGCCCGGGGCCAGGGGGCGAGGCGAGCAGTACTTC.

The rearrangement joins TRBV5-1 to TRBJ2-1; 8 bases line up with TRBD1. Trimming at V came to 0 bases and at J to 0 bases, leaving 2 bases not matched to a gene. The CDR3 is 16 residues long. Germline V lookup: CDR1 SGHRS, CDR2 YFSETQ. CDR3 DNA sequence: TGCGCCAGCAGCTTGGATACAGGGGGCTCCTACAATGAGCAGTTCTTC. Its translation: CASSLDTGGSYNEQFF.

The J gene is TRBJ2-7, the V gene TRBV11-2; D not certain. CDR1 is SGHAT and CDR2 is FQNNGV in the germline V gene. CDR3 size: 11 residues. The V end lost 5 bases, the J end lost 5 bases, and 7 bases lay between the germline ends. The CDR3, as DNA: TGTGCCAGCAGCCGCTATGACGAGCAGTACTTC. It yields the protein CASSRYDEQYF.

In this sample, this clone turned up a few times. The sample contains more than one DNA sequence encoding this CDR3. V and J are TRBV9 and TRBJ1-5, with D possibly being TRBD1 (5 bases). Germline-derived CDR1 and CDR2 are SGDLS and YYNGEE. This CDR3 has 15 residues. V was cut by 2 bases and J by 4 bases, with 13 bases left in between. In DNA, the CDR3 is TGTGCCAGCAGCGTGGGAACAGGACCTAATCAGCCCCAGCATTTT. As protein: CASSVGTGPNQPQHF.

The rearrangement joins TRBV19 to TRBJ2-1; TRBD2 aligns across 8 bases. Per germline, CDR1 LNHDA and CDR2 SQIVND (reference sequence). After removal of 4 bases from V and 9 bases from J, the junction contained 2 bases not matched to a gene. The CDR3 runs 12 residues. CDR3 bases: TGTGCCAGTAGTACCGGGGGGGCTGAGCAGTTCTTC. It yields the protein CASSTGGAEQFF.

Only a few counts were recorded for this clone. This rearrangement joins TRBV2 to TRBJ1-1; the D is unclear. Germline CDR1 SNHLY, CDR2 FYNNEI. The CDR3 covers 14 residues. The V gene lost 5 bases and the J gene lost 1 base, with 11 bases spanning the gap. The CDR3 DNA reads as TGTGCCAGCAGTCTCGACACGGCGAACACTGAAGCTTTCTTT. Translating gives CASSLDTANTEAFF. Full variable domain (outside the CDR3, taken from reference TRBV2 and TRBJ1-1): EPEVTQTPSHQVTQMGQEVILRCVPISNHLYFYWYRQILGQKVEFLVSFYNNEISEKSEIFDDQFSVERPDGSNFTLKIRSTKLEDSAMYFCASSLDTANTEAFFGQGTRLTVV.

The CDR3 loop reads CSVASGANVLTF. CDR3 bases: TGCAGCGTCGCCTCTGGGGCCAACGTCCTGACTTTC. The chain joins TRBV29-1 to TRBJ2-6; D remains unclear. The CDR3 is made up of 12 amino acids. V dropped 6 bases and J dropped 0 bases, with 3 bases sitting between them. Germline V gene sequence: CDR1 SQVTM, CDR2 ANQGSEA. Supplemented by reference TRBV29-1 and TRBJ2-6, the full variable domain reads SAVISQKPSRDICQRGTSLTIQCQVDSQVTMMFWYRQQPGQSLTLIATANQGSEATYESGFVIDKFPISRPNLTFSTLTVSNMSPEDSSIYLCSVASGANVLTFGAGSRLTVL.

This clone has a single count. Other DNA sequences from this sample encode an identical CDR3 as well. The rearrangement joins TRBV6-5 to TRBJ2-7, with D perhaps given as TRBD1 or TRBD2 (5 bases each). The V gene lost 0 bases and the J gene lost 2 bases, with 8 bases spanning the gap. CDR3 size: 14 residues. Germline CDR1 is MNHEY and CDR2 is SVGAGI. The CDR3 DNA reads TGTGCCAGCAGTTACTCAAGGGGACCCTACGAGCAGTACTTC. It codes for CASSYSRGPYEQYF.

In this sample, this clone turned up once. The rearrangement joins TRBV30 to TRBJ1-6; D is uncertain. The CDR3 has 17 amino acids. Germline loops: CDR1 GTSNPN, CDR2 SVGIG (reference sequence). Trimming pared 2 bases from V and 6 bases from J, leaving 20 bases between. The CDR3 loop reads CAWSTGKTGGGNSPLHF. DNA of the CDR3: TGTGCCTGGAGTACTGGGAAGACCGGCGGTGGTAATTCACCCCTCCACTTT.

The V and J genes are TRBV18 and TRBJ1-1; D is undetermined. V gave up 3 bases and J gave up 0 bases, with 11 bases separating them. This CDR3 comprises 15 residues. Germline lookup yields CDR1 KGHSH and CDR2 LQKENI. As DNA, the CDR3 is TGTGCCAGCTCACCTTCAATGAACATGAACACTGAAGCTTTCTTT. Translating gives CASSPSMNMNTEAFF.

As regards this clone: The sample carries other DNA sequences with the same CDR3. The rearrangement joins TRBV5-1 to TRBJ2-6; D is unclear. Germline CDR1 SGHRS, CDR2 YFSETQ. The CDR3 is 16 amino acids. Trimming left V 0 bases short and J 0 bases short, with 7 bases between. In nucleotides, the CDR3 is TGCGCCAGCAGCTTGGGAGGCAGCTCTGGGGCCAACGTCCTGACTTTC. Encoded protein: CASSLGGSSGANVLTF.

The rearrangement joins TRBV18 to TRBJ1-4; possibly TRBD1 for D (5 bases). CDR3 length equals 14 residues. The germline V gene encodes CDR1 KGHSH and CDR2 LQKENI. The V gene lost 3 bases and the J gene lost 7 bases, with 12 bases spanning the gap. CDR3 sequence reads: CASSPGAEGEKLFF. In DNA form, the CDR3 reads TGTGCCAGCTCACCTGGGGCGGAGGGTGAAAAACTGTTTTTT.

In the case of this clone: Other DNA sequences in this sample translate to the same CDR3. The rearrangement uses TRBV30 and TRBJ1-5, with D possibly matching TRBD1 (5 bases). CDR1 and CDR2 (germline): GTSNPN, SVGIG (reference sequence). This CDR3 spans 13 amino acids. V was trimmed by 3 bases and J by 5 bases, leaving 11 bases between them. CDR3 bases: TGTGCCTGGAGGGGGGGGATGCATCAGCCCCAGCATTTT. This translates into CAWRGGMHQPQHF. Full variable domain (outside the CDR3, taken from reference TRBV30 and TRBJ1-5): SQTIHQWPATLVQPVGSPLSLECTVEGTSNPNLYWYRQAAGRGLQLLFYSVGIGQISSEVPQNLSASRPQDRQFILSSKKLLLSDSGFYLCAWRGGMHQPQHFGDGTRLSIL.

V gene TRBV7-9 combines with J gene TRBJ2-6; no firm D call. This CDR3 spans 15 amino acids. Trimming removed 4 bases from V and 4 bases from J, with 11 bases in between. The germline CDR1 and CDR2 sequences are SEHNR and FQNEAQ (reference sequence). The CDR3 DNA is TGTGCCAGCAGCTCCCAAGGGTTCGGGGCCAACGTCCTGACTTTC. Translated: CASSSQGFGANVLTF.

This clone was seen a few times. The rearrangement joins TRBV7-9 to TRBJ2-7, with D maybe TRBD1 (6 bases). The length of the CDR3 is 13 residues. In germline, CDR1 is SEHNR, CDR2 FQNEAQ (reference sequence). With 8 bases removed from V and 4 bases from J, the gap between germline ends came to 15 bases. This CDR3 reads CASGDTDWYEQYF. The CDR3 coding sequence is TGTGCCAGCGGGGACACAGATTGGTACGAGCAGTACTTC.

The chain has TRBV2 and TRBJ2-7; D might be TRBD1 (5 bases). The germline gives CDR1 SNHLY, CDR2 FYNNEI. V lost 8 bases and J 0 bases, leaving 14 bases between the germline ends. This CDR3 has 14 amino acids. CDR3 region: CASRIGQGSYEQYF. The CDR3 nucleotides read TGTGCCAGCCGAATCGGGCAGGGCTCCTACGAGCAGTACTTC. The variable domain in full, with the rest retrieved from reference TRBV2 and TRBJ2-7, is EPEVTQTPSHQVTQMGQEVILRCVPISNHLYFYWYRQILGQKVEFLVSFYNNEISEKSEIFDDQFSVERPDGSNFTLKIRSTKLEDSAMYFCASRIGQGSYEQYFGPGTRLTVT.

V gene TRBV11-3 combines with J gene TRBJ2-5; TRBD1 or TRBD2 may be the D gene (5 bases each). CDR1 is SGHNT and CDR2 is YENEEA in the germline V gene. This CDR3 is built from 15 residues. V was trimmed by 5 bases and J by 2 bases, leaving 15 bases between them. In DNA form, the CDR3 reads TGTGCCAGCAGCACGGGACGGAACCTTCAAGAGACCCAGTACTTC. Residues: CASSTGRNLQETQYF.

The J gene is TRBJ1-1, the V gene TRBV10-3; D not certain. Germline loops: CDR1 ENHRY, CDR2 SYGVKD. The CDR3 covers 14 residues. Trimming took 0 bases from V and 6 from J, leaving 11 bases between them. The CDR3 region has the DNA TGTGCCATCAGTGAGTCGATGGACCCCGCTGAAGCTTTCTTT. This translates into CAISESMDPAEAFF.

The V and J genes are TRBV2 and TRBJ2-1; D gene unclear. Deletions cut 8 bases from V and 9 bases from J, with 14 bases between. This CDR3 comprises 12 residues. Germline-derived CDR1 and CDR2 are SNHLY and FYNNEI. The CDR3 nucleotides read TGTGCCAGCCTTAGGTCGGCTGGTGAGCAGTTCTTC. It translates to CASLRSAGEQFF.